This T cell receptor beta chain was captured in a study of PD-L1 blockade in urothelial cancer. Study context: Patients, treated from about 2014 onward, received atezolizumab 1,200 mg intravenously every 3 weeks. About 85% of the roughly 29 patients were men whose urothelial cancer was bladder-origin. Between 0 and 3 chemotherapy regimens preceded treatment for each patient. Analyses were performed on blood at 3 weeks after treatment start (the second dose) and at 6 weeks.

Method: immunoSEQ multiplex PCR; TCRdb's copy keeps in-frame clones and lacks some. The sample contains roughly 62,000 clones, roughly 82% of which appear only once. Per the germline V gene, CDR1 is MNHNY and CDR2 is SVGAGI (reference sequence). V lost 2 bases and J 6 bases, leaving 11 bases between the germline ends. The CDR3 is 13 amino acids. The receptor comes from a man between 65 and 85 years old with urothelial cancer. The specimen comprised PBMCs, sampled around atezolizumab (anti-PD-L1) treatment. V and J are TRBV6-6 and TRBJ2-7; no firm D call. The CDR3 sequence is CASSYDLAAEQYF. The DNA of the CDR3 is TGTGCCAGCAGTTACGATTTGGCTGCCGAGCAGTACTTC.